A single sample gave rise to the 17 T cell receptor beta chains below, sequenced in a study of blood T cell repertoires in COVID-19. Method: immunoSEQ multiplex PCR; TCRdb's copy keeps in-frame clones and lacks some. Of fewer than 150,000 clones listed, more than 70% are singletons. Material: peripheral blood. These receptor sequences come from a woman aged 55 to 70 with COVID-19, enrolled during active disease.

CDR3 loop: CASSTRSRAVTGEENTIYF. CDR3 nucleotide sequence: TGTGCCAGCAGTACCCGCTCTAGGGCAGTGACAGGGGAAGAAAACACCATATATTTT. The chain is built from TRBV5-4 and TRBJ1-3; TRBD1 matches at 8 bases. J gave up 6 bases and V 5 bases, and 22 bases lay outside the gene matches. The CDR3 runs to 19 residues. The germline V gene has CDR1 SGHNT and CDR2 YYREEE (reference sequence).

The chain joins TRBV6-5 to TRBJ2-7; possible D gene TRBD1, 6 bases. Germline V gives CDR1 MNHEY, CDR2 SVGAGI. The CDR3 totals 11 residues. V was pared by 8 bases and J by 2 bases, with 7 bases between. CDR3 amino acids: CASEGAYEQYF. DNA of the CDR3: TGTGCCAGCGAGGGGGCCTACGAGCAGTACTTC.

The chain is built from TRBV18 and TRBJ2-1, with TRBD2 matching over 14 bases. Germline V gene data show CDR1 as KGHSH and CDR2 as LQKENI. This CDR3 comprises 14 residues. V was pared by 5 bases and J by 6 bases, with 0 bases of the junction left unmatched. The CDR3 DNA is TGTGCCAGCTCAGGGACTAGCGGGGGCAATGAGCAGTTCTTC. Its translation is CASSGTSGGNEQFF.

The chain is built from TRBV19 and TRBJ1-4; D unresolved. The CDR3 has 12 residues. V was clipped by 0 bases and J by 8 bases, with 4 bases between them. CDR1 and CDR2 (germline): LNHDA, SQIVND (reference sequence). The CDR3 protein is CASSIDLEKLFF. The CDR3 DNA follows: TGTGCCAGTAGTATAGACCTCGAAAAACTGTTTTTT.

This sequence joins TRBV29-1 and TRBJ1-3, with 7 bases fitting TRBD1. Losses at the gene ends were 6 bases for V and 0 bases for J; bases not matched to a gene: 2. The CDR3 has 13 amino acids. Germline V CDR1 and CDR2: SQVTM, ANQGSEA. CDR3 nucleotides: TGCAGCGTAGGGACAGTCTCTGGAAACACCATATATTTT. Protein sequence: CSVGTVSGNTIYF. Filled out from reference TRBV29-1 and TRBJ1-3, the complete variable domain reads SAVISQKPSRDICQRGTSLTIQCQVDSQVTMMFWYRQQPGQSLTLIATANQGSEATYESGFVIDKFPISRPNLTFSTLTVSNMSPEDSSIYLCSVGTVSGNTIYFGEGSWLTVV.

The chain recombines TRBV5-4 with TRBJ1-6; D may be TRBD1 (5 bases). The CDR3 sequence is 14 residues long. Trimming shortened V by 4 bases and J by 4 bases, and 9 bases separated the two germline ends. CDR1 is SGHNT and CDR2 is YYREEE in the germline V gene (reference sequence). CDR3 amino acids: CASSPDRYNSPLHF. CDR3 nucleotides: TGTGCCAGCAGCCCCGACAGATATAATTCACCCCTCCACTTT.

This clone was seen only once. The chain carries TRBV21-1 and TRBJ1-1. TRBV21-1 is designated a pseudogene. This CDR3 has 14 residues. CDR3 DNA: TGTGCCAGCAGCAACCGGGAGGAGAACACTGAAGCTTTCTTT. This codes for CASSNREENTEAFF.

V usage is TRBV14 and J usage is TRBJ2-5, with 7 bases that match TRBD1. J lost 2 bases, V lost 5 bases, and 8 bases had no gene match. The CDR3 extends over 15 amino acids. Germline V gene lookup returns CDR1 SGHDN and CDR2 FVKESK. The CDR3 loop is CASSSLDREQETQYF. DNA of the CDR3: TGTGCCAGCAGCTCCCTAGACAGGGAACAAGAGACCCAGTACTTC.

The rearrangement uses TRBV6-5 and TRBJ2-7, with a possible D match to TRBD2 (5 bases). Germline-derived CDR1 and CDR2 are MNHEY and SVGAGI. With 11 bases removed from V and 3 bases from J, the gap between germline ends came to 11 bases. This CDR3 has 11 amino acids. This CDR3 reads CAAREGYEQYF. The DNA for the CDR3 is TGTGCCGCTCGCGAGGGCTACGAGCAGTACTTC.

This clone occurred once. This rearrangement joins TRBV28 to TRBJ1-6; possible D gene TRBD1, 5 bases. CDR1 and CDR2 (germline): MDHEN, SYDVKM. This CDR3 contains 14 residues. V lost 4 bases to trimming and J lost 13 bases, with 17 bases between them. The CDR3 spells CASSSNRFGGPLHF. CDR3 sequence (DNA): TGTGCCAGCAGTTCGAACAGGTTCGGGGGGCCCCTCCACTTT.

The chain links TRBV7-6 to TRBJ1-2, with 8 bases matching TRBD1. This CDR3 is 13 amino acids long. With 6 bases clipped from V and 6 bases from J, the junction kept 6 bases outside the gene matches. CDR1 and CDR2 (germline): SGHVS, FNYEAQ. The CDR3, as DNA: TGTGCCAGCAGTCGGACAGGGATCGATGGCTACACCTTC. Protein: CASSRTGIDGYTF.

V gene TRBV4-1 combines with J gene TRBJ1-1; D perhaps matches TRBD1 (5 bases). The V end was cut by 0 bases, the J end by 4 bases, with 12 bases between. There are 15 residues in the CDR3. Germline V lookup: CDR1 MGHRA, CDR2 YSYEKL. The CDR3 here is CASSQDSGVRTEAFF. CDR3 DNA: TGCGCCAGCAGCCAAGATTCGGGGGTTCGCACTGAAGCTTTCTTT.

The chain couples TRBV7-3 to TRBJ2-1, with TRBD1 as a possible D gene (6 bases). The germline V gene has CDR1 SGHTA and CDR2 FQGTGA. With 4 bases removed from V and 5 bases from J, the gap between germline ends came to 12 bases. CDR3 size: 14 residues. CDR3 protein: CASSSGTLNNEQFF. The CDR3 DNA sequence: TGTGCCAGCAGCTCAGGGACATTGAACAATGAGCAGTTCTTC.

V is TRBV9 and J is TRBJ2-3; TRBD1 agrees at 9 bases. This CDR3 is built from 15 residues. V lost 4 bases to trimming and J lost 4 bases; unmatched junction nucleotides: 7. From germline, CDR1 is SGDLS and CDR2 YYNGEE. The CDR3 DNA is TGTGCCAGCAGCCCCCAGACAGGGGGTCCAGATACGCAGTATTTT. Translating gives CASSPQTGGPDTQYF.

The chain couples TRBV3-1 (or the pseudogene TRBV3-2) to TRBJ1-4; TRBD1 matches at 7 bases. The V gene's germline CDR1 is LGHDT and CDR2 YNNKEL (reference sequence). J lost 6 bases, V lost 4 bases, and 5 bases had no gene match. This CDR3 has 14 residues. CDR3 in amino acids: CASSPARGDEKLFF. The CDR3 coding sequence is TGTGCCAGCAGCCCCGCCAGGGGGGATGAAAAACTGTTTTTT.

The chain carries TRBV30 and TRBJ1-2; TRBD1 might be the D (6 bases). V lost 2 bases and J lost 2, with 6 bases in between. Germline assignment: CDR1 GTSNPN and CDR2 SVGIG (reference sequence). The CDR3 loop spans 12 amino acids. The CDR3 sequence is CAWSQGNYGYTF. CDR3 bases: TGTGCCTGGAGTCAGGGGAACTATGGCTACACCTTC.

The chain couples TRBV29-1 to TRBJ1-1; the D gene is possibly TRBD1 (6 bases). This CDR3 has 13 amino acids. The germline CDR1 and CDR2 sequences are SQVTM and ANQGSEA. Trimming took off 1 base at V and 3 bases at J, with 9 bases between the two ends. CDR3 coding DNA: TGCAGCGTTGAAGGGGGGCTCGACACTGAAGCTTTCTTT. Protein product: CSVEGGLDTEAFF. The full variable domain, its missing parts supplied by reference TRBV29-1 and TRBJ1-1, is SAVISQKPSRDICQRGTSLTIQCQVDSQVTMMFWYRQQPGQSLTLIATANQGSEATYESGFVIDKFPISRPNLTFSTLTVSNMSPEDSSIYLCSVEGGLDTEAFFGQGTRLTVV.